The T cell receptor beta chain under discussion was sequenced for a study of T cells in Graves' hyperthyroidism and ophthalmopathy. Study-wide points: Most thyroid clonotypes with frequency above 0.001 were detected in blood. Ophthalmopathy could be told apart from stable hyperthyroidism with a 13 V-J model.

RNA transcripts provided the source from which TCR beta CDR3 regions were amplified. The HTBI primer set drove a first-round RT-PCR of the TCR CDR3. TCRdb fed the multiplex PCR reads into MiXCR, producing one record per CDR3 protein. The sample holds 610,000 or so distinct CDR3 sequences, 35% to 55% seen once. V gave up 0 bases and J gave up 4 bases, with 9 bases separating them. This CDR3 comprises 14 residues. CDR1 and CDR2 from the germline V gene are GTSNPN and SVGIG (reference sequence). In the case of this clonotype: No antigen is known for it.

For the diagnoses, clinical symptoms, serum thyroxine and TRAb, thyroid ultrasound and orbital computed tomography were used. The chain employs TRBV30 and TRBJ2-2; no firm D call. Source material: peripheral blood or thyroid tissue (not recorded which). The source is a woman aged 18-29 years with Graves' hyperthyroidism. The CDR3 sequence: CAWSVLWGTGELFF. The DNA of the CDR3 is TGTGCCTGGAGTGTGTTATGGGGCACCGGGGAGCTGTTTTTT. Full variable domain (missing parts from reference TRBV30 and TRBJ2-2): SQTIHQWPATLVQPVGSPLSLECTVEGTSNPNLYWYRQAAGRGLQLLFYSVGIGQISSEVPQNLSASRPQDRQFILSSKKLLLSDSGFYLCAWSVLWGTGELFFGEGSRLTVL.